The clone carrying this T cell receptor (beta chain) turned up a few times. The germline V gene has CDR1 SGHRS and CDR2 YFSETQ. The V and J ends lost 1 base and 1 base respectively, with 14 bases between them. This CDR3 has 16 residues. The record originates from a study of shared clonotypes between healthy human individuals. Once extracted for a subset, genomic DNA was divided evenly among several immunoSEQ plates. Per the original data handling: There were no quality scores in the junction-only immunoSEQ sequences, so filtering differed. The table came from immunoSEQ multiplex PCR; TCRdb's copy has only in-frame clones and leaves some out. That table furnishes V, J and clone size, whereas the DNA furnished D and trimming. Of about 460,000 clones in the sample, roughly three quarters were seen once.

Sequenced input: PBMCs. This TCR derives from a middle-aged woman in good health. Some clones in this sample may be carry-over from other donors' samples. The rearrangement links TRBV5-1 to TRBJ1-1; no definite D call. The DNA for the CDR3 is TGCGCCAGCAGCTTGTCCTGGGTGGTGGGGAACACTGAAGCTTTCTTT. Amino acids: CASSLSWVVGNTEAFF.